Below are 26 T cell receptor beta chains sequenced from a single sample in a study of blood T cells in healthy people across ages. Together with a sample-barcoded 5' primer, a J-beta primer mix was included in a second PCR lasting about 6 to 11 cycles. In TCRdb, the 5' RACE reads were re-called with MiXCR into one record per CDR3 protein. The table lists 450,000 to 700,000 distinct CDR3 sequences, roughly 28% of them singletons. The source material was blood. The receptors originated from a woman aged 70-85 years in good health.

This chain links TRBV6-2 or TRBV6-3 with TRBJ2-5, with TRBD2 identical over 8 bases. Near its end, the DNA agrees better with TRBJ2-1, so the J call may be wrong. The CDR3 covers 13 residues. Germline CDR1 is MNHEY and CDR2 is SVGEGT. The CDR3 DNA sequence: TGTGCCAGCAGAGGCCCCGGGGGGGATGAGCAGTTCTTC. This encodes CASRGPGGDEQFF.

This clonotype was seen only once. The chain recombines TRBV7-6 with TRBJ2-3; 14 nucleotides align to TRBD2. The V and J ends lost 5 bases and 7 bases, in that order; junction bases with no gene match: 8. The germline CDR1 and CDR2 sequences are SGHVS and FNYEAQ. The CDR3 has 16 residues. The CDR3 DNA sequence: TGTGCCAGCAGCCCCCAGACTAGCGGGGGGGCGTATACGCAGTATTTT. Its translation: CASSPQTSGGAYTQYF.

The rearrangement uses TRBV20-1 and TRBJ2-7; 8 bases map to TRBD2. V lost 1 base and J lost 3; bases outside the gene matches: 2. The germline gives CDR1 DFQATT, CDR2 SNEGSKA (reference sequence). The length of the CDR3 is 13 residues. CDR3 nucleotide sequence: TGCAGTGCTAGAGGGGCGGGGGGCTACGAGCAGTACTTC. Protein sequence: CSARGAGGYEQYF.

The CDR3, as DNA: TGTGCCAGCAGCTTATTGGATCGTACGGTGTCAGATACGCAGTATTTT. This gives the protein CASSLLDRTVSDTQYF. V and J are TRBV7-9 and TRBJ2-3; D remains ambiguous. Trimming took 2 bases from V and 4 from J, leaving 16 bases between them. The germline V gene encodes CDR1 SEHNR and CDR2 FQNEAQ (reference sequence). This CDR3 has 16 amino acids.

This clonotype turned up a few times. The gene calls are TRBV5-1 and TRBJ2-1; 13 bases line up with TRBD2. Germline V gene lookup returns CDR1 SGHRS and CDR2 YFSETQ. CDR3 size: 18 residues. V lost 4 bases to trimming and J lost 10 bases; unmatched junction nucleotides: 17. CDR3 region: CASSKGTSGAYLKGEQFF. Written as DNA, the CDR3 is TGCGCCAGCAGCAAGGGGACTAGCGGGGCTTACTTAAAAGGGGAGCAGTTCTTC.

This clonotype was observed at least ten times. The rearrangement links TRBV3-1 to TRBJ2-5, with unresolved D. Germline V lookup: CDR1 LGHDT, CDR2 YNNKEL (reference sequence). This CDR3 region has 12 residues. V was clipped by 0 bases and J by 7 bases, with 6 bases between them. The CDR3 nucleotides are TGTGCCAGCAGCCAAGATGAGAGGACCCAGTACTTC. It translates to CASSQDERTQYF.

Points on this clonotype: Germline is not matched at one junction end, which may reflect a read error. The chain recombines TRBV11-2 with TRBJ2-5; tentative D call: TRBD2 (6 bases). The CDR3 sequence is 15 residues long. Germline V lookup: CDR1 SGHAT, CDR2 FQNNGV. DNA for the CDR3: TGCGCCAGCAGCTTAGGAGGGCGGACCCTCGAGACCCAGTACTTC. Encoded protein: CASSLGGRTLETQYF.

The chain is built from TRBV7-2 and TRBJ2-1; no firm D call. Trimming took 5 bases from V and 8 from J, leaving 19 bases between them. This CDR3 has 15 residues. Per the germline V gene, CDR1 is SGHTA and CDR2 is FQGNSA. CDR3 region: CASSLTAKLLHEQFF. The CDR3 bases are TGTGCCAGCAGCCTCACAGCTAAGCTCCTCCATGAGCAGTTCTTC.

The CDR3, as DNA: TGCAGTGCCAGGGGCTTTGAAAAACTGTTTTTT. Translation gives CSARGFEKLFF. The chain is built from TRBV20-1 and TRBJ1-4, with D possibly matching TRBD1 (6 bases). V was shortened by 6 bases and J by 7 bases, with 9 bases between the two germline ends. Germline V CDR1 and CDR2: DFQATT, SNEGSKA (reference sequence). This CDR3 region has 11 residues.

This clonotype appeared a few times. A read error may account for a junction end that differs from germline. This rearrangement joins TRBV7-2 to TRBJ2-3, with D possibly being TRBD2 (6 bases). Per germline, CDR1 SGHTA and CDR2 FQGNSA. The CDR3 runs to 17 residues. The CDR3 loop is CASSLLGVGSPTDTQYF. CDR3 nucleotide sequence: TGTGCCAGCAGCTTACTCGGCGTCGGGAGTCCCACAGACACGCAGTATTTT.

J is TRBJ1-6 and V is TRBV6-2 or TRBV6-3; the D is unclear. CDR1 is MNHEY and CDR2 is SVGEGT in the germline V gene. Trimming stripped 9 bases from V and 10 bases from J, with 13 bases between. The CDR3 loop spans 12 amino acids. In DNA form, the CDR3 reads TGTGCCAGAGTGACGCCAAGCTCACCCCTCCACTTT. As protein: CARVTPSSPLHF.

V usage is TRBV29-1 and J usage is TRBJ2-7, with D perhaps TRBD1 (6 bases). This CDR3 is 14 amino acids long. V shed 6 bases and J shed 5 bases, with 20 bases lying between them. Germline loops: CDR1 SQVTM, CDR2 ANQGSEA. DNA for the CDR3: TGCAGCGTAAGGTCGGAGCTGGGGGCAAACGAGCAGTACTTC. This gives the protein CSVRSELGANEQYF.

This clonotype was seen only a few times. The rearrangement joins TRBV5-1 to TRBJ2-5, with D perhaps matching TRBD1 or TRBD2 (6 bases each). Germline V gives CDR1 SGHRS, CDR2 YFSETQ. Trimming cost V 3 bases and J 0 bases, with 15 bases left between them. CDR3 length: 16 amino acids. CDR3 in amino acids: CASSSKEGVYQETQYF. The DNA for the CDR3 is TGCGCCAGCAGCTCGAAGGAGGGGGTGTACCAAGAGACCCAGTACTTC.

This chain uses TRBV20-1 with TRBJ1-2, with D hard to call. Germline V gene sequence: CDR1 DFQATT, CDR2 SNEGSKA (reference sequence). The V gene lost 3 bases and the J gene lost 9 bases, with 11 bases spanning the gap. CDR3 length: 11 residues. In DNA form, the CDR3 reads TGCAGTGCTAGTTGGGCCGTAAGCTACACCTTC. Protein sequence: CSASWAVSYTF.

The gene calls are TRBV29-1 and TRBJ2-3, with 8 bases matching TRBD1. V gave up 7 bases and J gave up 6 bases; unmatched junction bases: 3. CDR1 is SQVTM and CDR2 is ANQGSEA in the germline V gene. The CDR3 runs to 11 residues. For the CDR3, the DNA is TGCAGCGGCAGGGGGCAGGATACGCAGTATTTT. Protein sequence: CSGRGQDTQYF.

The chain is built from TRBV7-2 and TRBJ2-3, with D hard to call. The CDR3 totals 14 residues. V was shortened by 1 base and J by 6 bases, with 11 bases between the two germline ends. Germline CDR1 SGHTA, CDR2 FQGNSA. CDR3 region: CASSLEGQIDTQYF. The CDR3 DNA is TGTGCCAGCAGCTTAGAAGGGCAGATTGATACGCAGTATTTT.

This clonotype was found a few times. This CDR3 reads CATSSTQASSYNEQFF. The CDR3 region has the DNA TGTGCCACCAGCTCAACACAGGCCAGCTCCTACAATGAGCAGTTCTTC. The J gene is TRBJ2-1, the V gene TRBV15; maybe TRBD1 (5 bases). V was pared by 5 bases and J by 0 bases, with 14 bases between. Germline loops: CDR1 LNHNV, CDR2 YYDKDF (reference sequence). This CDR3 contains 16 residues. Drawing the rest from reference TRBV15 and TRBJ2-1, the complete variable domain is DAMVIQNPRYQVTQFGKPVTLSCSQTLNHNVMYWYQQKSSQAPKLLFHYYDKDFNNEADTPDNFQSRRPNTSFCFLDIRSPGLGDTAMYLCATSSTQASSYNEQFFGPGTRLTVL.

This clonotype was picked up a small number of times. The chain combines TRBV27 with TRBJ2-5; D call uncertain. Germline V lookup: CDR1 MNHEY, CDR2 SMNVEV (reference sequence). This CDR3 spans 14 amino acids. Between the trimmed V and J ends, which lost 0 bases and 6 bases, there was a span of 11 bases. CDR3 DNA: TGTGCCAGCAGTTTATCGGGGTCCCGCCAGACCCAGTACTTC. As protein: CASSLSGSRQTQYF.

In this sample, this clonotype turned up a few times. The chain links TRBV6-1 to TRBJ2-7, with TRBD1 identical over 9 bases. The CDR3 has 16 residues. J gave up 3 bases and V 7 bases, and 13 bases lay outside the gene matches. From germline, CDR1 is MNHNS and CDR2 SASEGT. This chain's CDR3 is CASTPPGGQGYYEQYF. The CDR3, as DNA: TGTGCCAGCACCCCCCCGGGGGGACAGGGATACTACGAGCAGTACTTC.

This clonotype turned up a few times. The CDR3 here is CATSAGEGGNTIYF. CDR3 DNA: TGTGCCACCAGTGCCGGGGAAGGAGGAAACACCATATATTTT. The chain couples TRBV24-1 to TRBJ1-3; D is unclear. CDR3 size: 14 residues. V was cut by 5 bases and J by 4 bases, with 11 bases left in between. Germline V gene sequence: CDR1 KGHDR, CDR2 SFDVKD.

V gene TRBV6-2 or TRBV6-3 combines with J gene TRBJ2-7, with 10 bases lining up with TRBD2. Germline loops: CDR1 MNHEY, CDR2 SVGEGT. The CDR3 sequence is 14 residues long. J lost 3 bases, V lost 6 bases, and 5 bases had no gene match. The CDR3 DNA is TGTGCCAGCAGATTCGCTAGCGGGAGCTACGAGCAGTACTTC. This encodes CASRFASGSYEQYF.

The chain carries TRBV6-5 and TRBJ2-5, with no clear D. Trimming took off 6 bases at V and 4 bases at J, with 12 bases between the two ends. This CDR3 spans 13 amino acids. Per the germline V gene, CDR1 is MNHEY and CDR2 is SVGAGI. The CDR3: CASRISPGETQYF. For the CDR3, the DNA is TGTGCCAGCAGAATAAGCCCGGGAGAGACCCAGTACTTC.

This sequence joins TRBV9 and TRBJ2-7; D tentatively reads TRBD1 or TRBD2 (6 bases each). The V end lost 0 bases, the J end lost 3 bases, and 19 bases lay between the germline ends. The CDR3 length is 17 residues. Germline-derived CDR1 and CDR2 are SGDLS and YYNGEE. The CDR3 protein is CASSVDGLPRGVYEQYF. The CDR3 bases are TGTGCCAGCAGCGTAGACGGACTACCCAGGGGAGTCTACGAGCAGTACTTC.

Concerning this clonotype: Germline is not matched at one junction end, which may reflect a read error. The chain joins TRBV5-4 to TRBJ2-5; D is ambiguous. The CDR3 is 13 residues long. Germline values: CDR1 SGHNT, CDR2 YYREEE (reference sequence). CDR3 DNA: TGTGCCGGCAGCTTCCAGGACGTGGGGACCCAGTACTTC. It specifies CAGSFQDVGTQYF.

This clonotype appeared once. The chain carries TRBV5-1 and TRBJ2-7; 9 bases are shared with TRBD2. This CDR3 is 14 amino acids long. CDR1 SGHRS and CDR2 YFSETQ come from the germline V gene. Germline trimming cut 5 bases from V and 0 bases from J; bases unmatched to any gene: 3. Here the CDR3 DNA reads TGCGCCAGCAGGACTAGCGGAAGCTCCTACGAGCAGTACTTC. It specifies CASRTSGSSYEQYF.

CDR3 coding DNA: TGCAGTGCTAAGGGACTAGCGGGGGGTGGGTACGAGCAGTACTTC. Protein: CSAKGLAGGGYEQYF. The chain links TRBV20-1 to TRBJ2-7; 15 bases match TRBD2. The CDR3 consists of 15 residues. Germline V gene lookup returns CDR1 DFQATT and CDR2 SNEGSKA (reference sequence). Trimming took 4 bases from V and 4 from J; bases not matched to a gene: 5.